The 29 T cell receptor beta chains given below trace back to one sample, sequenced in a study of OX40 agonist ivuxolimab in advanced cancers. Only in-frame clones appear in the TCRdb table, and some are missing; sequencing was by immunoSEQ multiplex PCR. The table records about 66,000 clones, roughly 87% of them present only once. Sequenced here: CD4+ or CD8+ T cells sorted from blood, sampled in a trial of the OX40 agonist ivuxolimab. These receptor sequences come from an adult with an advanced solid tumor such as melanoma, head and neck, liver or kidney cancer.

The CDR3 nucleotides are TGTGCCAGCAGTATCGACAGGGGGCGTTCCTACGAGCAGTACTTC. Its protein is CASSIDRGRSYEQYF. The chain combines TRBV6-5 with TRBJ2-7, with 10 bases fitting TRBD1. In germline, CDR1 is MNHEY, CDR2 SVGAGI. The CDR3 is made up of 15 amino acids. V shed 5 bases and J 1 base; nucleotides not matched to a gene: 5.

This chain uses TRBV4-1 with TRBJ2-1; 9 nucleotides agree with TRBD1. Germline loops: CDR1 MGHRA, CDR2 YSYEKL. V shed 1 base and J 4 bases; nucleotides not matched to a gene: 2. This CDR3 is 15 amino acids long. The CDR3 loop reads CASSQVGQGYNEQFF. CDR3 bases: TGCGCCAGCAGCCAAGTGGGACAGGGATACAATGAGCAGTTCTTC.

The chain couples TRBV13 to TRBJ2-1, with 7 bases identical to TRBD1. The germline V gene encodes CDR1 PRHDT and CDR2 FYEKMQ (reference sequence). V trimming: 4 bases; J trimming: 1 base; junction bases outside the gene matches: 4. CDR3 length: 15 residues. CDR3 region: CASSSRDSSYNEQFF. CDR3 sequence (DNA): TGTGCCAGCAGCTCCCGGGACAGTTCCTACAATGAGCAGTTCTTC.

The chain combines TRBV7-2 with TRBJ1-5, with D unclear. The CDR3 runs to 14 residues. From germline, CDR1 is SGHTA and CDR2 FQGNSA. V lost 5 bases and J 2 bases, leaving 10 bases between the germline ends. In DNA form, the CDR3 reads TGTGCCAGCAGCCCCGGCGGCCGCAATCAGCCCCAGCATTTT. Translating it yields CASSPGGRNQPQHF. Using reference TRBV7-2 and TRBJ1-5 for the parts outside the CDR3, the full variable domain is GAGVSQSPSNKVTEKGKDVELRCDPISGHTALYWYRQSLGQGLEFLIYFQGNSAPDKSGLPSDRFSAERTGGSVSTLTIQRTQQEDSAVYLCASSPGGRNQPQHFGDGTRLSIL.

The chain combines TRBV6-4 with TRBJ2-7; a weak D match, TRBD2 (7 bases). The CDR3 has 15 residues. The germline V gene encodes CDR1 MRHNA and CDR2 SNTAGT. Trimming removed 6 bases from V and 4 bases from J, with 19 bases in between. DNA for the CDR3: TGTGCCAGCAGCCGATTGGGGGGGGCGCAGTACGAGCAGTACTTC. It yields the protein CASSRLGGAQYEQYF.

This chain links TRBV9 with TRBJ1-3; D remains ambiguous. V lost 1 base and J lost 1, with 12 bases in between. Looked up from germline, CDR1 is SGDLS and CDR2 is YYNGEE. The CDR3 covers 16 residues. The CDR3 coding sequence is TGTGCCAGCAGCGTAACCCCGGGGTCTTCTGGAAACACCATATATTTT. Translated: CASSVTPGSSGNTIYF.

CDR3 in amino acids: CASSISGSSSGELFF. CDR3 nucleotides: TGTGCCAGTAGTATAAGCGGGAGCTCCTCCGGGGAGCTGTTTTTT. The gene calls are TRBV19 and TRBJ2-2; TRBD2 aligns across 8 bases. From germline, CDR1 is LNHDA and CDR2 SQIVND (reference sequence). The CDR3 has 15 residues. The junction had 5 bases not matched to a gene; V was cut back by 2 bases and J by 6 bases.

This chain connects TRBV15 to TRBJ2-7; 7 bases agree with TRBD1. The CDR3 extends over 12 amino acids. CDR1 is LNHNV, CDR2 YYDKDF, per germline (reference sequence). The trim removed 1 base at V and 8 bases at J, leaving 2 bases unmatched. CDR3 sequence reads: CATSRGQGQQYF. The DNA of the CDR3 is TGTGCCACCAGCAGAGGACAGGGCCAGCAGTACTTC.

V is TRBV6-5 and J is TRBJ1-1, with D unclear. The CDR3 is made up of 16 amino acids. Trimming took off 0 bases at V and 0 bases at J, with 11 bases between the two ends. CDR1 is MNHEY and CDR2 is SVGAGI in the germline V gene. The CDR3 spells CASSYSSGNMNTEAFF. CDR3 bases: TGTGCCAGCAGTTACTCCTCGGGGAACATGAACACTGAAGCTTTCTTT.

The V and J genes are TRBV2 and TRBJ2-5; D uncertain. Germline CDR1 reads SNHLY; CDR2 reads FYNNEI. V was shortened by 8 bases and J by 2 bases, with 9 bases between the two germline ends. The CDR3 is made up of 12 amino acids. The CDR3 loop reads CASSAGQETQYF. The CDR3 region has the DNA TGTGCCAGCTCCGCTGGGCAAGAGACCCAGTACTTC.

The rearrangement joins TRBV7-3 to TRBJ2-7; D possibly uses TRBD1 or TRBD2 (5 bases each). Trimming left V 3 bases short and J 2 bases short, with 17 bases between. The V gene's germline CDR1 is SGHTA and CDR2 FQGTGA. The CDR3 covers 16 residues. Here the CDR3 DNA reads TGTGCCAGCAGCTTGGGACCTTCGGCCGGGGCCTACGAGCAGTACTTC. Its translation is CASSLGPSAGAYEQYF.

The rearrangement joins TRBV7-8 to TRBJ2-1; 14 nucleotides align to TRBD2. Germline-derived CDR1 and CDR2 are SGHVS and FQNEAQ. The V segment lost 1 base and the J segment 4 bases; nucleotides outside the gene matches: 3. CDR3 size: 17 residues. CDR3 in amino acids: CASSLVGTSGRYNEQFF. In nucleotides, the CDR3 is TGTGCCAGCAGCTTAGTCGGGACTAGCGGGAGATACAATGAGCAGTTCTTC.

The J gene is TRBJ2-1, the V gene TRBV14; 12 positions agree with TRBD2. CDR1 and CDR2 (germline): SGHDN, FVKESK. V gave up 1 base and J gave up 5 bases; unmatched junction bases: 9. The CDR3 extends over 18 amino acids. The CDR3 bases are TGTGCCAGCAGCCAAGTTTTACTAGCGGGAGGTTATGACAATGAGCAGTTCTTC. Translated: CASSQVLLAGGYDNEQFF.

The chain employs TRBV29-1 and TRBJ2-3; TRBD1 matches at 9 bases. The CDR3 spans 13 residues. Trimming cost V 6 bases and J 3 bases; bases outside gene matches: 4. Germline loops: CDR1 SQVTM, CDR2 ANQGSEA. In DNA, the CDR3 is TGCAGCGTGGGGGACAGGGCAACAGATACGCAGTATTTT. Encoded protein: CSVGDRATDTQYF.

CDR3 nucleotide sequence: TGTGCCAGCAGTGTTATGGACAGAGTGAACACTGAAGCTTTCTTT. This codes for CASSVMDRVNTEAFF. The J gene is TRBJ1-1, the V gene TRBV25-1; D perhaps matches TRBD1 (6 bases). The CDR3 is 15 amino acids. Germline values: CDR1 MGHDK, CDR2 SYGVNS. With 4 bases removed from V and 0 bases from J, the gap between germline ends came to 12 bases.

The chain employs TRBV6-5 and TRBJ1-1; unclear D gene. Germline assignment: CDR1 MNHEY and CDR2 SVGAGI. Trimming shortened V by 8 bases and J by 1 base, and 8 bases separated the two germline ends. This CDR3 has 12 amino acids. Here the CDR3 reads CASWTQNTEAFF. The DNA of the CDR3 is TGTGCCAGCTGGACCCAGAACACTGAAGCTTTCTTT.

J is TRBJ2-1 and V is TRBV7-6, with 12 bases aligning to TRBD2. From germline, CDR1 is SGHVS and CDR2 FNYEAQ. V lost 1 base and J lost 5; bases outside the gene matches: 12. The CDR3 length is 19 residues. In nucleotides, the CDR3 is TGTGCCAGCAGCTTAGATCTCTGGGTACTAGCGGGAGGTAACAATGAGCAGTTCTTC. Translation: CASSLDLWVLAGGNNEQFF. The entire variable domain, with the rest obtained from reference TRBV7-6 and TRBJ2-1, is as follows: GAGVSQSPRYKVTKRGQDVALRCDPISGHVSLYWYRQALGQGPEFLTYFNYEAQQDKSGLPNDRFSAERPEGSISTLTIQRTEQRDSAMYRCASSLDLWVLAGGNNEQFFGPGTRLTVL.

The chain is built from TRBV25-1 and TRBJ2-7; 13 bases are shared with TRBD2. CDR1 MGHDK and CDR2 SYGVNS come from the germline V gene. The trim removed 6 bases at V and 1 base at J, leaving 3 bases unmatched. The CDR3 has 15 amino acids. The CDR3 loop is CASRRTSGSSYEQYF. The CDR3 nucleotides read TGTGCCAGCAGAAGGACTAGCGGGAGTTCCTACGAGCAGTACTTC.

The rearrangement links TRBV18 to TRBJ2-7; D may be TRBD1 or TRBD2 (5 bases each). Trimming took off 3 bases at V and 3 bases at J, with 12 bases between the two ends. Germline values: CDR1 KGHSH, CDR2 LQKENI. The CDR3 runs 14 residues. The CDR3 bases are TGTGCCAGCTCACCGGCAGGGAGTAGCTACGAGCAGTACTTC. It codes for CASSPAGSSYEQYF.

V gene TRBV28 combines with J gene TRBJ1-4; no definite D call. The CDR3 has 13 amino acids. The V end was cut by 2 bases, the J end by 3 bases, with 4 bases between. Germline V CDR1 and CDR2: MDHEN, SYDVKM. The CDR3 DNA sequence: TGTGCCAGCAGTTTAATGTCTAATGAAAAACTGTTTTTT. It encodes CASSLMSNEKLFF.

V gene TRBV11-3 combines with J gene TRBJ1-4; D ambiguous. The CDR3 length is 15 residues. The germline gives CDR1 SGHNT, CDR2 YENEEA. V was pared by 2 bases and J by 11 bases, with 18 bases between. In nucleotides, the CDR3 is TGTGCCAGCAGCTTACGTGTTACTCAACCCGGGAAACTGTTTTTT. It specifies CASSLRVTQPGKLFF.

There are a few counts of this clone. The chain employs TRBV6-1 and TRBJ1-5; D remains ambiguous. CDR3 length equals 14 residues. Looked up from germline, CDR1 is MNHNS and CDR2 is SASEGT. The ends were cut back, 1 base at V and 10 bases at J, with 14 bases in the middle. DNA for the CDR3: TGTGCCAGCAGTGAAGTGCCCAACGTCAAACCCCAGCATTTT. Residues: CASSEVPNVKPQHF.

This clone was seen a single time. J is TRBJ2-7 and V is TRBV12-5; TRBD2 matches at 14 bases. Per germline, CDR1 LGHNT and CDR2 FRNRAP. The CDR3 runs 14 residues. The ends lost 4 bases at V and 6 bases at J; junction bases unmatched: 2. The chain's CDR3 is CASGSGTSGSEQYF. The CDR3 DNA reads as TGTGCTAGTGGTTCCGGGACTAGCGGGAGCGAGCAGTACTTC.

The V call is TRBV11-2, the J call TRBJ1-2; tentative D call: TRBD1 (6 bases). With 5 bases removed from V and 2 bases from J, the gap between germline ends came to 9 bases. CDR1 and CDR2 (germline): SGHAT, FQNNGV. The length of the CDR3 is 13 residues. CDR3: CASSPGQNYGYTF. CDR3 nucleotide sequence: TGTGCCAGCAGCCCCGGACAGAACTATGGCTACACCTTC.

In DNA form, the CDR3 reads TGCGCCAGCAGCACAACTAGGAGTCGCGAGCAGTACTTC. It specifies CASSTTRSREQYF. The gene calls are TRBV5-1 and TRBJ2-7; weak D call: TRBD2 (5 bases). V lost 4 bases and J lost 6, with 14 bases in between. The CDR3 spans 13 residues. Germline loops: CDR1 SGHRS, CDR2 YFSETQ.

This rearrangement joins TRBV6-1 to TRBJ1-3; possibly TRBD1 for D (5 bases). There are 17 residues in the CDR3. Per germline, CDR1 MNHNS and CDR2 SASEGT. V lost 6 bases, J lost 3 bases, and 21 bases lay in between. CDR3: CASRENGEGLCGNTIYF. Written as DNA, the CDR3 is TGTGCCAGCAGAGAAAACGGAGAGGGGCTGTGTGGAAACACCATATATTTT.

The rearrangement links TRBV15 to TRBJ1-1; D remains unclear. The ends were cut back, 5 bases at V and 0 bases at J, with 7 bases in the middle. CDR3 size: 13 residues. Germline V gene data show CDR1 as LNHNV and CDR2 as YYDKDF (reference sequence). CDR3 DNA sequence: TGTGCCACCAGCCGACGTATGAACACTGAAGCTTTCTTT. This encodes CATSRRMNTEAFF. Full variable domain (remainder filled in from reference TRBV15 and TRBJ1-1): DAMVIQNPRYQVTQFGKPVTLSCSQTLNHNVMYWYQQKSSQAPKLLFHYYDKDFNNEADTPDNFQSRRPNTSFCFLDIRSPGLGDTAMYLCATSRRMNTEAFFGQGTRLTVV.

V is TRBV19 and J is TRBJ2-1, with 7 positions matching TRBD2. The J segment lost 0 bases and the V segment lost 5 bases, leaving 4 bases of the junction unmatched. Per germline, CDR1 LNHDA and CDR2 SQIVND (reference sequence). The CDR3 has 15 amino acids. The CDR3 coding sequence is TGTGCCAGTAGTTCCGGGAGGAGCTCCTACAATGAGCAGTTCTTC. As protein: CASSSGRSSYNEQFF.

This sequence joins TRBV5-4 and TRBJ2-2; 10 nucleotides agree with TRBD1. Germline assignment: CDR1 SGHNT and CDR2 YYREEE (reference sequence). CDR3 size: 16 residues. The V and J ends lost 4 bases and 3 bases, in that order; junction bases with no gene match: 6. CDR3 nucleotide sequence: TGTGCCAGCAGCCCAGACAGGGGGCGCGACACCGGGGAGCTGTTTTTT. Amino acid sequence: CASSPDRGRDTGELFF.